This T cell receptor beta chain was observed in a study of CD8+ T cells in alopecia areata. At the level of the study: Treated patients took oral tofacitinib at 5 to 10 mg twice daily. Study conclusions and caveats: Mouse data revealed clearer TCR sharing than patient data did, a gap possibly tied to HLA.

Comments on this clone: Its antigen is as yet unknown.

Specimens obtained from alopecia areata patients comprised lesional scalp punch biopsies and peripheral blood. cDNA serving as the sequencing template came from extracted, reverse transcribed RNA. Sequencing used immunoSEQ multiplex PCR; TCRdb keeps in-frame clones, though not all of them. Here the sample spans some 150,000 clones, about 50% being singletons. The source is a human donor with alopecia areata. Here the sequenced sample was CD8+ T cells sorted from blood, taken at week 0.

The CDR3 nucleotides are TGTGCCATCAGTGAGTCGACACGCGCGGCTTCTGAAGCTTTCTTT. Protein product: CAISESTRAASEAFF. The chain joins TRBV10-3 to TRBJ1-1; no clear D. Germline V gives CDR1 ENHRY, CDR2 SYGVKD. The CDR3 covers 15 residues. Deletions cut 0 bases from V and 6 bases from J, with 14 bases between.